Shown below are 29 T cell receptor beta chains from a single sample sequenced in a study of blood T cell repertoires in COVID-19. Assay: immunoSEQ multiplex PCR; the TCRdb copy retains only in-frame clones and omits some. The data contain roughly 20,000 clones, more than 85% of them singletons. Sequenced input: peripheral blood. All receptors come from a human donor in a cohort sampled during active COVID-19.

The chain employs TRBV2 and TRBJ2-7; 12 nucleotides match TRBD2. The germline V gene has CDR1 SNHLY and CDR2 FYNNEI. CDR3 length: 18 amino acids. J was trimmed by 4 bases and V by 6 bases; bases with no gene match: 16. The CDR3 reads CASRREGLLAGGGYEQYF. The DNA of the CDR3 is TGTGCCAGCAGGCGCGAAGGTCTACTAGCGGGAGGTGGTTACGAGCAGTACTTC.

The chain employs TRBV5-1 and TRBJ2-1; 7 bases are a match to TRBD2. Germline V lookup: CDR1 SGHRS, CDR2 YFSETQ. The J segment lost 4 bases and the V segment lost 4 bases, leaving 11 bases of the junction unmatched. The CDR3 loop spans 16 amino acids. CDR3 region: CASSRLGGSGYNEQFF. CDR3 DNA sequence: TGCGCCAGCAGCCGACTCGGGGGGTCTGGTTACAATGAGCAGTTCTTC.

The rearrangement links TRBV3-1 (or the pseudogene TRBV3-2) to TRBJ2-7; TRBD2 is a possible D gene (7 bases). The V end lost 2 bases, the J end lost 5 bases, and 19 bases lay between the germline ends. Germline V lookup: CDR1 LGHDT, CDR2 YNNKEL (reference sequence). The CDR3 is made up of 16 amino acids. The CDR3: CASSQPNRAGVDEQYF. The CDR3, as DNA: TGTGCCAGCAGCCAACCTAACAGGGCGGGAGTCGACGAGCAGTACTTC.

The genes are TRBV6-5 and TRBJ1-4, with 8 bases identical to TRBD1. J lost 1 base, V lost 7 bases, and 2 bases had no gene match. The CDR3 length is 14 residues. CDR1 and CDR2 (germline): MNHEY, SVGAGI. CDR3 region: CASTTGGTNEKLFF. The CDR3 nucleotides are TGTGCCAGCACCACAGGGGGAACTAATGAAAAACTGTTTTTT.

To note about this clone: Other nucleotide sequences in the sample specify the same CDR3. The CDR3 DNA reads TGTGCCAGCAGCCAAGACCCCCGGACTAGCGGGAGTGAGACCCAGTACTTC. It codes for CASSQDPRTSGSETQYF. This sequence joins TRBV4-2 and TRBJ2-5; 13 positions match TRBD2. The CDR3 is 17 amino acids. Trimming cost V 0 bases and J 5 bases; bases outside gene matches: 6. The germline V gene has CDR1 LGHNA and CDR2 YNFKEQ.

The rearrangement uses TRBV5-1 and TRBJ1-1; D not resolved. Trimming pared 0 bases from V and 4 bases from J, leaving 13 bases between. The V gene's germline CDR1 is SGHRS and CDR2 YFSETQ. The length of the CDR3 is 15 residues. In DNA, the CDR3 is TGCGCCAGCAGCTTGGGCAGAGGTATGGGCACTGAAGCTTTCTTT. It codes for CASSLGRGMGTEAFF. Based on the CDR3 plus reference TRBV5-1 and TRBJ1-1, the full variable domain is KAGVTQTPRYLIKTRGQQVTLSCSPISGHRSVSWYQQTPGQGLQFLFEYFSETQRNKGNFPGRFSGRQFSNSRSEMNVSTLELGDSALYLCASSLGRGMGTEAFFGQGTRLTVV.

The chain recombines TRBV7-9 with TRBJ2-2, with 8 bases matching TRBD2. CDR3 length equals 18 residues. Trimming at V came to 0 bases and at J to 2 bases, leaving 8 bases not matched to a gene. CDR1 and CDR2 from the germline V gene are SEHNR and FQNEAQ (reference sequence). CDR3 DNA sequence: TGTGCCAGCAGCTTAGCGGGAGCGGGAGTAAAAAACACCGGGGAGCTGTTTTTT. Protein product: CASSLAGAGVKNTGELFF.

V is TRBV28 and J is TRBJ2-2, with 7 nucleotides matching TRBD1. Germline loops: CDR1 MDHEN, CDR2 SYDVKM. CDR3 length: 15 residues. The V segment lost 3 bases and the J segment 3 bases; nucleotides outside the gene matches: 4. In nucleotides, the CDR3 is TGTGCCAGCAGTTTGACAGGGATCCACACCGGGGAGCTGTTTTTT. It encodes CASSLTGIHTGELFF.

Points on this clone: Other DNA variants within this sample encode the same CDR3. The CDR3 sequence is CASSLGANTEAFF. Written as DNA, the CDR3 is TGTGCCAGCAGCTTAGGAGCGAACACTGAAGCTTTCTTT. The rearrangement joins TRBV7-9 to TRBJ1-1, with D uncertain. V was pared by 1 base and J by 1 base, with 4 bases between. Germline V lookup: CDR1 SEHNR, CDR2 FQNEAQ (reference sequence). The CDR3 contains 13 residues.

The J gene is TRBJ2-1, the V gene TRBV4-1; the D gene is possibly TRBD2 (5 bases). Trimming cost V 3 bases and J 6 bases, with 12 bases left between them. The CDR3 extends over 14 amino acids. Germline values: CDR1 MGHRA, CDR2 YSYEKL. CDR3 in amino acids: CASSHGRTVNEQFF. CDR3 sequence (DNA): TGCGCCAGCAGCCACGGAAGGACTGTCAATGAGCAGTTCTTC.

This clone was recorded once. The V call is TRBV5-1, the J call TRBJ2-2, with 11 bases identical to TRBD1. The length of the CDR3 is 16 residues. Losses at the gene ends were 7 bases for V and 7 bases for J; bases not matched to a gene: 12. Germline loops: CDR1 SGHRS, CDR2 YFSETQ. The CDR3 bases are TGCGCCAGCTTCGGAGGGGACAGGGGGTTGTTCGGGGAGCTGTTTTTT. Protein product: CASFGGDRGLFGELFF.

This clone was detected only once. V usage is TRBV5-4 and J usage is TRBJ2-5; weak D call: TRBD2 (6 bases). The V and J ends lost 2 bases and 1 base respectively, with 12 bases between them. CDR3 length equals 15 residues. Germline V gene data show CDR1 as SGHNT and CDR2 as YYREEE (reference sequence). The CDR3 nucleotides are TGTGCCAGCAGCTTCGGTCTGGGACTCCAAGAGACCCAGTACTTC. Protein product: CASSFGLGLQETQYF.

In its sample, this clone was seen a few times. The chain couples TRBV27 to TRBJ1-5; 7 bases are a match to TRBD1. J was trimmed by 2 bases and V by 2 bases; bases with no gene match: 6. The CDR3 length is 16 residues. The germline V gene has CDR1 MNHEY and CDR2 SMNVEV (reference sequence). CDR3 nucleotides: TGTGCCAGCAGTTTAAGTCGAGGGGGCGGCAATCAGCCCCAGCATTTT. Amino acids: CASSLSRGGGNQPQHF.

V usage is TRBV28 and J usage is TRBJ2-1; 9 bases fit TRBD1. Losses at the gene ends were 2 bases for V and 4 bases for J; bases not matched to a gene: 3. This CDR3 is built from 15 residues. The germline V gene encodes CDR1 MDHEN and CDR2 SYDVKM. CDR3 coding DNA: TGTGCCAGCAGTTTACGGGGACAGGGTTACAATGAGCAGTTCTTC. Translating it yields CASSLRGQGYNEQFF.

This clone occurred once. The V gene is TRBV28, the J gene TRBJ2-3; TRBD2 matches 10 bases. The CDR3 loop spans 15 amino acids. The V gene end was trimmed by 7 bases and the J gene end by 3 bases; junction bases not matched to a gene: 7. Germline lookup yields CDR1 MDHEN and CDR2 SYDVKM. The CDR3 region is CASIGRLAGTDTQYF. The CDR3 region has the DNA TGTGCCAGCATCGGACGACTAGCGGGTACAGATACGCAGTATTTT. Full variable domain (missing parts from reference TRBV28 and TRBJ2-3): DVKVTQSSRYLVKRTGEKVFLECVQDMDHENMFWYRQDPGLGLRLIYFSYDVKMKEKGDIPEGYSVSREKKERFSLILESASTNQTSMYLCASIGRLAGTDTQYFGPGTRLTVL.

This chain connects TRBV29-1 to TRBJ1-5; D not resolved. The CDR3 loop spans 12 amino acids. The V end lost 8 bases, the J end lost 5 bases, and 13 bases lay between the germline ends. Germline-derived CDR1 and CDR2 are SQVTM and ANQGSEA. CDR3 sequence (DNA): TGCAGCCCGTTGGCATTCGATCAGCCCCAGCATTTT. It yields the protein CSPLAFDQPQHF.

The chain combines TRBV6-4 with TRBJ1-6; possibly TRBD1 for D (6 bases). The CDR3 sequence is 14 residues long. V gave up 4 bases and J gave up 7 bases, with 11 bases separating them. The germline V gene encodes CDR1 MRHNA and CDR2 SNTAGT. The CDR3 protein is CASSARTDNSPLHF. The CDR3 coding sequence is TGTGCCAGCAGTGCGAGGACAGACAATTCACCCCTCCACTTT.

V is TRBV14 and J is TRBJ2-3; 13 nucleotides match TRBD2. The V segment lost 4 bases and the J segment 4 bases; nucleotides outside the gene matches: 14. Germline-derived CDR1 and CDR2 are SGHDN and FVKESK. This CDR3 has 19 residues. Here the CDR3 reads CASSPQTGTSGALSDTQYF. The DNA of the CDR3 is TGTGCCAGCAGCCCGCAGACCGGGACTAGCGGGGCCCTCTCAGATACGCAGTATTTT.

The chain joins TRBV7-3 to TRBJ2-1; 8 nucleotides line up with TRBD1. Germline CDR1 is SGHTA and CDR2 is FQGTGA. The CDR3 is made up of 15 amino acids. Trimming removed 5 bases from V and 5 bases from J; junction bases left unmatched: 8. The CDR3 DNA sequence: TGTGCCAGCAGCAGAGAGGGACAGGCGGACAATGAGCAGTTCTTC. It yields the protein CASSREGQADNEQFF. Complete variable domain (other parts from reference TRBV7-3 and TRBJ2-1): GAGVSQTPSNKVTEKGKYVELRCDPISGHTALYWYRQSLGQGPEFLIYFQGTGAADDSGLPNDRFFAVRPEGSVSTLKIQRTERGDSAVYLCASSREGQADNEQFFGPGTRLTVL.

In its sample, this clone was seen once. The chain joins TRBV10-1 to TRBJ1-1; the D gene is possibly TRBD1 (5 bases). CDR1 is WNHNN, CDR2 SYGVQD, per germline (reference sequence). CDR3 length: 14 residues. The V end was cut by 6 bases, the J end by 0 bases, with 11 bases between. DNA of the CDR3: TGCGCCAGCAGAAAGGACACCATGAACACTGAAGCTTTCTTT. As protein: CASRKDTMNTEAFF.

The CDR3 sequence: CASSELAGGYNEQFF. Written as DNA, the CDR3 is TGTGCCAGCAGTGAACTAGCGGGAGGGTACAATGAGCAGTTCTTC. The chain carries TRBV6-1 and TRBJ2-1; 12 nucleotides align to TRBD2. The germline gives CDR1 MNHNS, CDR2 SASEGT. V trimming: 2 bases; J trimming: 4 bases; junction bases outside the gene matches: 0. The CDR3 loop spans 15 amino acids.

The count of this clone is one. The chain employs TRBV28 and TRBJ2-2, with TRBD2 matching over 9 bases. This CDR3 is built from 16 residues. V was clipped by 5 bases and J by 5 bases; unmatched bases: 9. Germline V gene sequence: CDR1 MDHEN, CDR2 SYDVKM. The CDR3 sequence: CASSPHSGRSTGELFF. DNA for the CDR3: TGTGCCAGCAGTCCCCATAGCGGGAGAAGTACCGGGGAGCTGTTTTTT.

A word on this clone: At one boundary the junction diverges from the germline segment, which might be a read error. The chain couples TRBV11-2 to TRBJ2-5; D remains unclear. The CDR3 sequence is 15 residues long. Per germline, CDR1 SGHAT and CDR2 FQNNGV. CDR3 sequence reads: CASSLRWSDQETQYF. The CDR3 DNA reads TGTGCCAGCAGCTTAAGATGGAGCGACCAGGAGACCCAGTACTTC.

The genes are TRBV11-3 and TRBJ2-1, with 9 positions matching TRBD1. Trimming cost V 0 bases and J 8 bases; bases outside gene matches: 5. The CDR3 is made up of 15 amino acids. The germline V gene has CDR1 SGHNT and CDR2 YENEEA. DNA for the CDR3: TGTGCCAGCAGCTTAGAAGACAGGGGGATAGATGAGCAGTTCTTC. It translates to CASSLEDRGIDEQFF.

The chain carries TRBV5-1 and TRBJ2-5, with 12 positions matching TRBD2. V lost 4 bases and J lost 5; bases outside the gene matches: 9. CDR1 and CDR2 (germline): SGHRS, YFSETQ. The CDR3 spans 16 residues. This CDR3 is CASSPTSGSGGETQYF. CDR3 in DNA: TGCGCCAGCAGCCCGACTAGCGGGAGTGGGGGGGAGACCCAGTACTTC.

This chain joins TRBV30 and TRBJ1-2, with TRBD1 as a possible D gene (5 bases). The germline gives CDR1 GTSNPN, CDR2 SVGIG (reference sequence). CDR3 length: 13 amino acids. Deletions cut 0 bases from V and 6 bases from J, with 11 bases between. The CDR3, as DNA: TGTGCCTGGAGTGTAACAGGTTCGAATGGCTACACCTTC. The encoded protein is CAWSVTGSNGYTF.

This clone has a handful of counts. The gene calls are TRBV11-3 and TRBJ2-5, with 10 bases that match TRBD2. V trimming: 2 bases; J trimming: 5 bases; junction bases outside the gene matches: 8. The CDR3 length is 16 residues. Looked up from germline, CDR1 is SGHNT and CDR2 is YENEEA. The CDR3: CASSLRASGSIETQYF. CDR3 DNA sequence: TGTGCCAGCAGCTTAAGGGCTAGCGGGAGTATCGAGACCCAGTACTTC.

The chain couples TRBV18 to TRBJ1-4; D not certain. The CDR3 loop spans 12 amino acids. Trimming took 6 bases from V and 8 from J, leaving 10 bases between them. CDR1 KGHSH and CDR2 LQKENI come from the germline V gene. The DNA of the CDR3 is TGTGCCAGCTCGGAGGTGGAAGAAAAACTGTTTTTT. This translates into CASSEVEEKLFF.

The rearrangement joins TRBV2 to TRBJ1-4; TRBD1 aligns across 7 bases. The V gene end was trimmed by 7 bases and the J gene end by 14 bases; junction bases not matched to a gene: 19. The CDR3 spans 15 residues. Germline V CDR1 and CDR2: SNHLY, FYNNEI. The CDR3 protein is CASKREWDSPRSLFF. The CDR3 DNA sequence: TGTGCCAGCAAGCGGGAGTGGGACAGTCCAAGATCCCTGTTTTTT.